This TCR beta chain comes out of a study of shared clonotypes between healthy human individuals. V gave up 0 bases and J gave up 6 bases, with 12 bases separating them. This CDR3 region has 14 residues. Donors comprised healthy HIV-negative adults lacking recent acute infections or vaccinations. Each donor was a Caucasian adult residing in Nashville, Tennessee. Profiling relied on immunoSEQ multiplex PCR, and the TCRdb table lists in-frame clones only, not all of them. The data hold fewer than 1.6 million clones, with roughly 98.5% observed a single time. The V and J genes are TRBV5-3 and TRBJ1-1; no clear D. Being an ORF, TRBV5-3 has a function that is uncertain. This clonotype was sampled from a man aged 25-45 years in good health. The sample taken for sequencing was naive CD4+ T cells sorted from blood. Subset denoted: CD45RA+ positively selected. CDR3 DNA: TGTGCCAGAAGCTTGGTCGGTAGGGTCCCTGAAGCTTTCTTT. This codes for CARSLVGRVPEAFF.